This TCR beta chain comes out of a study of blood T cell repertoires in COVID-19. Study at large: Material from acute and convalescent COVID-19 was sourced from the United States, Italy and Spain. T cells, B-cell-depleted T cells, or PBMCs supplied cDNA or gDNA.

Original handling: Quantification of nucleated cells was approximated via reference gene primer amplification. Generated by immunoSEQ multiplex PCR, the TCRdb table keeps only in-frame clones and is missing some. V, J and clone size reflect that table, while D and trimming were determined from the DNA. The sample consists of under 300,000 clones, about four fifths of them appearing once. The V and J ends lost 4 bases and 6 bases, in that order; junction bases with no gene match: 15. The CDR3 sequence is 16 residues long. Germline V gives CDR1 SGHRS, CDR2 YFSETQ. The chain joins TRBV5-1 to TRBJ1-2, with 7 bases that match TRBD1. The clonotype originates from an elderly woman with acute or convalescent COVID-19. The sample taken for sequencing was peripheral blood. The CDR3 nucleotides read TGCGCCAGCAGCCGCAGAACGGACAGGCGCAGCCATGGCTACACCTTC. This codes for CASSRRTDRRSHGYTF.